This is a list of T cell receptor beta chains from one sample in a study of siplizumab effects on memory and regulatory T cells. Profiled with immunoSEQ multiplex PCR; TCRdb holds only in-frame clones, not every one. The table includes 50,000 or so clones, approximately 95% detected once. The sample consisted of CD8+ T cells sorted from blood. The source is a human donor in good health. Both conserved end residues are part of each CDR3. D genes are given only for firm matches.

D gene: -; V gene: TRBV21-1; CDR3 length: 15; J gene: TRBJ1-2; CDR3 protein: CASSKSDRINYGYTF; CDR3 DNA: TGTGCCAGCAGCAAATCGGACAGGATCAACTATGGCTACACCTTC
D gene: -; V gene: TRBV27; CDR3 length: 13; J gene: TRBJ1-2; CDR3 protein: CASSFGGSYGYTF; CDR3 DNA: TGTGCCAGCAGTTTCGGGGGCTCGTATGGCTACACCTTC
D gene: TRBD2; V gene: TRBV7-9; CDR3 length: 16; J gene: TRBJ2-1; CDR3 protein: CASSPSGLADYNEQFF; CDR3 DNA: TGTGCCAGCAGCCCAAGCGGACTAGCGGATTACAATGAGCAGTTCTTC
D gene: -; V gene: TRBV7-3; CDR3 length: 14; J gene: TRBJ2-2; CDR3 protein: CASSLDWNTGELFF; CDR3 DNA: TGTGCCAGCAGCTTAGACTGGAACACCGGGGAGCTGTTTTTT
D gene: -; V gene: TRBV29-1; CDR3 length: 13; J gene: TRBJ1-2; CDR3 protein: CSVEDDRSYGYTF; CDR3 DNA: TGCAGCGTTGAAGATGACAGGTCCTATGGCTACACCTTC
D gene: TRBD1; V gene: TRBV25-1; CDR3 length: 13; J gene: TRBJ2-7; CDR3 protein: CASSATGDYEQYF; CDR3 DNA: TGTGCCAGCAGTGCGACAGGGGACTACGAGCAGTACTTC
D gene: TRBD2; V gene: TRBV4-1; CDR3 length: 19; J gene: TRBJ2-6; CDR3 protein: CASSPPSLIAGPGANVLTF; CDR3 DNA: TGCGCCAGCAGCCCTCCTAGTTTAATAGCGGGACCTGGGGCCAACGTCCTGACTTTC
D gene: -; V gene: TRBV4-2; CDR3 length: 15; J gene: TRBJ1-1; CDR3 protein: CASSQVESLNTEAFF; CDR3 DNA: TGTGCCAGCAGCCAAGTTGAGTCCTTGAACACTGAAGCTTTCTTT
D gene: TRBD1; V gene: TRBV9; CDR3 length: 14; J gene: TRBJ2-3; CDR3 protein: CASSGDRARDTQYF; CDR3 DNA: TGTGCCAGCAGCGGGGACAGAGCCCGAGATACGCAGTATTTT
D gene: TRBD2; V gene: TRBV6-1; CDR3 length: 15; J gene: TRBJ2-1; CDR3 protein: CASSELGLADNEQFF; CDR3 DNA: TGTGCCAGCAGTGAATTAGGACTAGCGGACAATGAGCAGTTCTTC
D gene: -; V gene: TRBV15; CDR3 length: 13; J gene: TRBJ1-1; CDR3 protein: CATSRAGVDEAFF; CDR3 DNA: TGTGCCACCAGCAGAGCAGGAGTTGATGAAGCTTTCTTT